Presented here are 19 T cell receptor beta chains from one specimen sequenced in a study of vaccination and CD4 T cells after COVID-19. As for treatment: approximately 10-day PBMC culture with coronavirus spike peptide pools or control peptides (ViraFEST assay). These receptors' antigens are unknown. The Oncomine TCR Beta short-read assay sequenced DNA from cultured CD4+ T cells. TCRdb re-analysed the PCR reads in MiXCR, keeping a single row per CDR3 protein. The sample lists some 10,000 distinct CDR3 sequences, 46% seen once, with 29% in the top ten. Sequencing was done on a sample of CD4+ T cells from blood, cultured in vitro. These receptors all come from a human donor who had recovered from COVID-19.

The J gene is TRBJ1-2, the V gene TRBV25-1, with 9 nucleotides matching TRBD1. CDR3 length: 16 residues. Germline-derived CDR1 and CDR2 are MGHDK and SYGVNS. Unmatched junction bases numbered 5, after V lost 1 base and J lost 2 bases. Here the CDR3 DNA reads TGTGCCAGCAGTGAATTCGATGGACAGGGGAACTATGGCTACACCTTC. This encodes CASSEFDGQGNYGYTF.

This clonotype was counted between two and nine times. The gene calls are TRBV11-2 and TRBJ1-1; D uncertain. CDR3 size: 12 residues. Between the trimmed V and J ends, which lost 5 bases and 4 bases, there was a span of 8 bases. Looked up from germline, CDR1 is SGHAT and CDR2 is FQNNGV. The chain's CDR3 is CASSVGGTEAFF. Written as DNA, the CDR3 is TGTGCCAGCAGCGTAGGCGGCACTGAAGCTTTCTTT.

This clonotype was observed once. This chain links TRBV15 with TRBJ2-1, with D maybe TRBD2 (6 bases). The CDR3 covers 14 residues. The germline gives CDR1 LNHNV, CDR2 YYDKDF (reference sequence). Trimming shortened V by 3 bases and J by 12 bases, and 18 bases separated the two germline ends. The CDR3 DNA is TGTGCCACCAGCAGGACTCAGGACCTGGGGGGGCAGTTCTTC. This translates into CATSRTQDLGGQFF.

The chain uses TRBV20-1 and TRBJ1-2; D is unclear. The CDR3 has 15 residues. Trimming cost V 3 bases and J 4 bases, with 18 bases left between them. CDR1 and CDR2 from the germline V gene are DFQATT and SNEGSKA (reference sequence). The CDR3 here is CSASEKGGSGYGYTF. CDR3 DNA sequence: TGCAGTGCTAGTGAAAAGGGAGGGTCAGGCTATGGCTACACCTTC.

The CDR3 protein is CASSGGVYTGELFF. CDR3 nucleotides: TGTGCCAGTAGCGGGGGAGTATACACCGGGGAGCTGTTTTTT. This sequence joins TRBV6-2 or TRBV6-3 and TRBJ2-2; 9 nucleotides align to TRBD2. From germline, CDR1 is MNHEY and CDR2 SVGEGT. The CDR3 is 14 residues long. Losses at the gene ends were 9 bases for V and 3 bases for J; bases not matched to a gene: 5.

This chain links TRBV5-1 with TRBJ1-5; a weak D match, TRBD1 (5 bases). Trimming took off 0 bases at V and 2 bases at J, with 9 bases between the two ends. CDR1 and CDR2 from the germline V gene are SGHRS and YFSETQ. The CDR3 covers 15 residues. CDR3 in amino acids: CASSLGGPGNQPQHF. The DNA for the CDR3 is TGCGCCAGCAGCTTGGGGGGACCAGGCAATCAGCCCCAGCATTTT.

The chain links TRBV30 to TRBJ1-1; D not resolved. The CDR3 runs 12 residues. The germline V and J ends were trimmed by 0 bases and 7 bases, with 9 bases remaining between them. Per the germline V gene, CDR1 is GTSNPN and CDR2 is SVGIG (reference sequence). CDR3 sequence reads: CAWSVPWGEAFF. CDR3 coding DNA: TGTGCCTGGAGTGTACCGTGGGGTGAAGCTTTCTTT.

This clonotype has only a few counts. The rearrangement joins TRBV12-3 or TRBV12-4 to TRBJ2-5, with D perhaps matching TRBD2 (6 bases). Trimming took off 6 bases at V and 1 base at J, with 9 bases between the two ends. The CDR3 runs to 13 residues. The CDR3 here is CASSRDFQETQYF. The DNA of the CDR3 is TGTGCCAGCAGCCGGGACTTCCAAGAGACCCAGTACTTC.

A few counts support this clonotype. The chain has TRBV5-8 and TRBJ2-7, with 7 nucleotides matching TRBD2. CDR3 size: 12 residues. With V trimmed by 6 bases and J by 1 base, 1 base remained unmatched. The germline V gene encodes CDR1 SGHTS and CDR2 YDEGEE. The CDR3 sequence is CASKGGSYEQYF. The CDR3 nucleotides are TGTGCCAGCAAGGGAGGGTCCTACGAGCAGTACTTC.

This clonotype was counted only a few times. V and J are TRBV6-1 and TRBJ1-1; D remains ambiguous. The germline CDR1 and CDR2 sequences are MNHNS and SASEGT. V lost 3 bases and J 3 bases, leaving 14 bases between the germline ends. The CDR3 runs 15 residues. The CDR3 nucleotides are TGTGCCAGCAGTGACGGGGTCCTCTTGGACACTGAAGCTTTCTTT. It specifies CASSDGVLLDTEAFF.

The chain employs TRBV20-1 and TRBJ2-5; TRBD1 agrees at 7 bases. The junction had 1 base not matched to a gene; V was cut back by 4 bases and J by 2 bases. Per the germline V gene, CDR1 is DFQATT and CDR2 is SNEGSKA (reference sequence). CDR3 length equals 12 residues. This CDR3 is CSAIRGQETQYF. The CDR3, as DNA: TGCAGTGCTATCAGGGGGCAAGAGACCCAGTACTTC.

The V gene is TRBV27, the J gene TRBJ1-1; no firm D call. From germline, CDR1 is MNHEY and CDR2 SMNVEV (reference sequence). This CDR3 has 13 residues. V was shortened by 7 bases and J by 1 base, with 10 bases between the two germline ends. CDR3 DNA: TGTGCCAGCAAGCCGGGGTGGAACACTGAAGCTTTCTTT. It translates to CASKPGWNTEAFF.

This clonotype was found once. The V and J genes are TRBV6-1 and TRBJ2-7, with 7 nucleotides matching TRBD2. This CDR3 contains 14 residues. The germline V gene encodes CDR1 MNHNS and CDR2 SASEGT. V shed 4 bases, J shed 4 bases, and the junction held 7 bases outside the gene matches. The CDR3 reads CASSGRGVGYEQYF. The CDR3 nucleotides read TGTGCCAGCAGTGGACGGGGGGTAGGGTACGAGCAGTACTTC.

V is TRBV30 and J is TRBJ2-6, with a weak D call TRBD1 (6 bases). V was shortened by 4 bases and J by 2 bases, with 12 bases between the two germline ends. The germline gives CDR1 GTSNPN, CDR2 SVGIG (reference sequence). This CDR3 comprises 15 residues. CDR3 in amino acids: CAWTRGGAGANVLTF. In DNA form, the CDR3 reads TGTGCCTGGACCAGGGGTGGGGCTGGGGCCAACGTCCTGACTTTC.

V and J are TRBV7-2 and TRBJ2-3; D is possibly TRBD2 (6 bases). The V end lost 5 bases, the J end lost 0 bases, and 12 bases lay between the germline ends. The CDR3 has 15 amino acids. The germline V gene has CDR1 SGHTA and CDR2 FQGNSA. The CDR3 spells CASSLRGRSTDTQYF. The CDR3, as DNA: TGTGCCAGCAGCCTGCGGGGCCGAAGCACAGATACGCAGTATTTT.

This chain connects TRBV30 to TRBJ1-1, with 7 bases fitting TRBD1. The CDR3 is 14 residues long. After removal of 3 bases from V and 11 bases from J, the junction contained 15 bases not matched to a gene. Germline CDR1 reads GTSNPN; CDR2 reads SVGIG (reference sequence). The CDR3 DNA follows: TGTGCCTGGAGCGACAGGGAGAAGATACTATCGGCTTTCTTT. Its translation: CAWSDREKILSAFF.

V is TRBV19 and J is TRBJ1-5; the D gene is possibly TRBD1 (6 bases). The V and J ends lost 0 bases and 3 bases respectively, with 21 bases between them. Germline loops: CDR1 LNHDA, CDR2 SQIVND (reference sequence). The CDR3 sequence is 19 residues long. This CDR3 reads CASSIDQFWGGGDNQPQHF. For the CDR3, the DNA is TGTGCCAGTAGTATAGATCAATTTTGGGGAGGGGGGGACAATCAGCCCCAGCATTTT. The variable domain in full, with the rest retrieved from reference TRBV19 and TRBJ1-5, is DGGITQSPKYLFRKEGQNVTLSCEQNLNHDAMYWYRQDPGQGLRLIYYSQIVNDFQKGDIAEGYSVSREKKESFPLTVTSAQKNPTAFYLCASSIDQFWGGGDNQPQHFGDGTRLSIL.

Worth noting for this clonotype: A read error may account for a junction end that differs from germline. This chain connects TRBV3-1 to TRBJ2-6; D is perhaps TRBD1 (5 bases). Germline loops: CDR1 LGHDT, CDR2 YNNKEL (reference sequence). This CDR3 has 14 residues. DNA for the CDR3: TGTGCCAGAAGCCAGGGTTCCGGGGCCAACGTCCTGACTTTC. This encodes CARSQGSGANVLTF.

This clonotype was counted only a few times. The CDR3 DNA reads TGTGCCACCGCCCCAGTCCGGGAATCGAACACCATATATTTT. Translating it yields CATAPVRESNTIYF. V usage is TRBV6-1 and J usage is TRBJ1-3; D not resolved. Germline CDR1 is MNHNS and CDR2 is SASEGT. The V gene lost 10 bases and the J gene lost 7 bases, with 20 bases spanning the gap. This CDR3 region has 14 residues.